This T cell receptor beta chain appears in the sequencing data of a study of control samples from healthy donors and cancer patients (dated by TCRdb to the early 2020s). To note about this clone: The antigen it binds to is not known. No qualities accompany the bases; no much larger clone lies one base away.

V and J are truncated by 4 bases and 4 bases respectively, leaving an intervening sequence of 8 bases. The germline V gene yields SGDLS for CDR1 and YYNGEE for CDR2. There are 13 amino acids in the CDR3, from cysteine to phenylalanine inclusive. The CDR3 DNA has 39 bases and is translated from base 1. Library construction relied on the immunoSEQ multiplex PCR assay. TCRdb's version of the immuneACCESS table is confined to in-frame rearrangements and falls short of the full clone set. An unresolved V gene accounts for under half of the shortfall where checked; the remainder is of unknown origin. The sample includes about 130,000 clones, with over 75% observed a single time. The top ten constitute around 1.8% of the sample.

The sequence links TRBV9 to TRBJ2-2; the D gene is perhaps TRBD2, on 5 matching bases. Sequenced material: blood. This clonotype was obtained from a man aged 18 to 29 in good health. At the DNA level, the sequence is TGTGCCAGCAGCCCTGCGGGCACCGGGGAGCTGTTTTTT. The translation is CASSPAGTGELFF.